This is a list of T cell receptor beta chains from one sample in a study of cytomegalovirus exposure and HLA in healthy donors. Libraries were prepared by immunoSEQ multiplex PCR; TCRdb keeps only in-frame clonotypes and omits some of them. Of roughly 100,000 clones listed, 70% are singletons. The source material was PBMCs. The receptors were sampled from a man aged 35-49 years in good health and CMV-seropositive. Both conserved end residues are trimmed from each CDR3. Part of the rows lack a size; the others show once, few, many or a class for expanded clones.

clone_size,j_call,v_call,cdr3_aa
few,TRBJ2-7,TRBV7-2,ASSLGLAGGTEQY
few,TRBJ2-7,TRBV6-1,ASSEWAGTYEQY
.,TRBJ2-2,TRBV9,ASSVGLNPGELF
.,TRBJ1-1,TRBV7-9,ASIANPDSLESEAF
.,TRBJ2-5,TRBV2,ASSRLRGETQY
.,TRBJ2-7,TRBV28,ASSPFLTSGRARSYEQY
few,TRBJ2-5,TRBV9,ASSALTSGETQY
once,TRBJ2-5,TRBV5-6,ASSKPGGGETQY
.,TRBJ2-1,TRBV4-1,ASSQDTPAGYNEQF
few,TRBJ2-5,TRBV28,ASSSGTFQETQY
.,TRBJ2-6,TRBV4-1,ASSQDSSGRISGANVLT
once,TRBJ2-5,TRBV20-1,SASPKETQY
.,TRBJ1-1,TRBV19,ASSPSRGTEAF
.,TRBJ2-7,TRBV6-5,ASSYSNRGYEQY
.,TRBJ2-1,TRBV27,ASSLFRGRAYNEQF
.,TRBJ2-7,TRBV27,ASSLSVASSEQY
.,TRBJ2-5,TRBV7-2,ASSPGQGAFQETQY
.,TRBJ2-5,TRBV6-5,ASSLSSGQETQY
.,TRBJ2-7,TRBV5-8,ASMTLAGAHYEQY
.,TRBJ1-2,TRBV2,ASSWTGGDYGYT
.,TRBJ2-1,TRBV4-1,ASSQDLAGVSNEQF
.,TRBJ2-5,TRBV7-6,ASSLGREGTQY
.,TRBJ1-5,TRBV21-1,ATLDGNSNQPQH
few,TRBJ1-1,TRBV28,ASSSPPQGRAEAF
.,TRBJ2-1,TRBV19,ASSGSGTSHDEQF
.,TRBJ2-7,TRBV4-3,ASSQGRGVGYEQY
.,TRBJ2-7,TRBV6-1,ASPSRDLSYEQY
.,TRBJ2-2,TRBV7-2,ASSLGYRVAGELF
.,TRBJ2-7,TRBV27,ASRQTYPYEQY